The 28 T cell receptor beta chains below come from one sample, sequenced in a study of patients and donors after allogeneic stem cell transplantation. Each CDR3 protein is one row after TCRdb ran MiXCR on the RT-PCR reads. The sample carries approximately 410,000 distinct CDR3 sequences, 16% recorded once. The sequencing input was blood, either unsorted or a sorted T cell fraction (not recorded which). These receptor sequences come from a human donor who was either an allogeneic HSCT recipient or a stem cell or donor lymphocyte infusion donor (not recorded which). It is not recorded whose cells these are; they may come from a transplant donor.

This clonotype was seen more than once but under ten times. The chain employs TRBV5-1 and TRBJ1-3; D ambiguous. V was trimmed by 0 bases and J by 5 bases, leaving 9 bases between them. The CDR3 is 14 amino acids. The V gene's germline CDR1 is SGHRS and CDR2 YFSETQ. CDR3 sequence: CASSLDGTRNTIYF. CDR3 coding DNA: TGCGCCAGCAGCTTGGATGGAACCCGAAACACCATATATTTT.

V is TRBV6-5 and J is TRBJ2-7; TRBD1 matches 8 bases. Germline lookup yields CDR1 MNHEY and CDR2 SVGAGI. The CDR3 totals 13 residues. Trimming at V came to 2 bases and at J to 10 bases, leaving 7 bases not matched to a gene. The CDR3 sequence: CASSYTPGQVQYF. CDR3 sequence (DNA): TGTGCCAGCAGTTACACCCCGGGACAGGTTCAGTACTTC.

This clonotype showed up many times. The rearrangement joins TRBV25-1 to TRBJ2-3; 11 bases map to TRBD2. The CDR3 runs to 17 residues. J gave up 3 bases and V 1 base, and 6 bases lay outside the gene matches. Germline CDR1 and CDR2: MGHDK and SYGVNS. The CDR3 loop is CASSEFGTSGPTDTQYF. The DNA for the CDR3 is TGTGCCAGCAGTGAATTCGGGACTAGCGGACCAACAGATACGCAGTATTTT. The whole variable domain, remainder taken from reference TRBV25-1 and TRBJ2-3, is EADIYQTPRYLVIGTGKKITLECSQTMGHDKMYWYQQDPGMELHLIHYSYGVNSTEKGDLSSESTVSRIRTEHFPLTLESARPSHTSQYLCASSEFGTSGPTDTQYFGPGTRLTVL.

This clonotype occurred a few times. The J gene is TRBJ2-1, the V gene TRBV12-3 or TRBV12-4; tentatively, D is TRBD1 (6 bases). The CDR3 is 14 residues long. The V end lost 5 bases, the J end lost 3 bases, and 11 bases lay between the germline ends. Here the CDR3 reads CASSGRTVYNEQFF. In DNA, the CDR3 is TGTGCCAGCAGTGGAAGGACAGTCTACAATGAGCAGTTCTTC.

This clonotype came up many times. V and J are TRBV5-1 and TRBJ2-3; tentatively, D is TRBD1 or TRBD2 (5 bases each). Germline CDR1 SGHRS, CDR2 YFSETQ. Trimming removed 0 bases at V and 3 bases at J, with 8 bases between. This CDR3 region has 14 residues. The CDR3 here is CASSLVWGTDTQYF. The CDR3 bases are TGCGCCAGCAGCTTGGTTTGGGGGACAGATACGCAGTATTTT.

A few counts support this clonotype. This sequence joins TRBV7-3 and TRBJ1-2; TRBD1 matches 8 bases. CDR1 is SGHTA, CDR2 FQGTGA, per germline. V lost 2 bases to trimming and J lost 0 bases; unmatched junction nucleotides: 2. The CDR3 covers 15 residues. This chain's CDR3 is CASSLSGQANYGYTF. The CDR3 nucleotides read TGTGCCAGCAGCTTATCGGGACAGGCTAACTATGGCTACACCTTC.

The V call is TRBV18, the J call TRBJ1-2; possibly TRBD1 for D (6 bases). This CDR3 comprises 15 residues. Germline V gives CDR1 KGHSH, CDR2 LQKENI. Trimming left V 3 bases short and J 4 bases short, with 15 bases between. The DNA of the CDR3 is TGTGCCAGCTCACCTGGACAGAACATCCTCTATGGCTACACCTTC. It encodes CASSPGQNILYGYTF.

This clonotype was counted only a few times. This CDR3 is CASSYDRRNTEAFF. The CDR3, as DNA: TGTGCCAGCAGTTATGACAGACGGAACACTGAAGCTTTCTTT. The chain combines TRBV6-5 with TRBJ1-1, with a possible D match to TRBD1 (5 bases). CDR1 and CDR2 (germline): MNHEY, SVGAGI. This CDR3 is built from 14 residues. V lost 3 bases to trimming and J lost 1 base, with 9 bases between them.

This clonotype was detected only once. The V and J genes are TRBV2 and TRBJ2-7; TRBD1 aligns across 7 bases. After removal of 6 bases from V and 11 bases from J, the junction contained 10 bases not matched to a gene. CDR3 size: 12 residues. CDR1 and CDR2 (germline): SNHLY, FYNNEI. CDR3 sequence: CASSRRQGLEYF. CDR3 sequence (DNA): TGTGCCAGCAGCCGAAGACAGGGCTTAGAGTACTTC.

This clonotype was seen more than once but under ten times. The rearrangement links TRBV6-5 to TRBJ2-1; TRBD1 or TRBD2 may be the D gene (5 bases each). Germline CDR1 MNHEY, CDR2 SVGAGI. V lost 2 bases to trimming and J lost 2 bases, with 13 bases between them. The CDR3 is 16 residues long. This CDR3 reads CASSYGGVLPYNEQFF. The CDR3, as DNA: TGTGCCAGCAGTTACGGGGGAGTTCTCCCCTACAATGAGCAGTTCTTC.

This clonotype was detected many times. The rearrangement joins TRBV4-1 to TRBJ2-4; no clear D gene. This CDR3 spans 14 amino acids. V was pared by 6 bases and J by 0 bases, with 9 bases between. Germline V lookup: CDR1 MGHRA, CDR2 YSYEKL. This CDR3 reads CASRPGPAKNIQYF. The CDR3 nucleotides read TGCGCCAGCAGACCCGGACCAGCCAAAAACATTCAGTACTTC.

The table lists this clonotype with many counts. The chain joins TRBV4-1 to TRBJ2-7; D ambiguous. The V gene's germline CDR1 is MGHRA and CDR2 YSYEKL. With 2 bases removed from V and 0 bases from J, the gap between germline ends came to 11 bases. The CDR3 contains 15 residues. For the CDR3, the DNA is TGCGCCAGCAGCCAATTCGCGCCTAACTCCTACGAGCAGTACTTC. This gives the protein CASSQFAPNSYEQYF.

This clonotype was seen many times. The chain carries TRBV5-1 and TRBJ2-3, with D perhaps TRBD2 (5 bases). CDR3 size: 13 residues. Germline CDR1 and CDR2: SGHRS and YFSETQ. V gave up 4 bases and J gave up 2 bases, with 8 bases separating them. The chain's CDR3 is CASSGRDTDTQYF. DNA for the CDR3: TGCGCCAGCAGCGGACGGGACACAGATACGCAGTATTTT.

This clonotype was seen many times. The V and J genes are TRBV5-1 and TRBJ2-5; 15 bases line up with TRBD2. In germline, CDR1 is SGHRS, CDR2 YFSETQ. The CDR3 consists of 16 residues. The V segment lost 5 bases and the J segment 2 bases; nucleotides outside the gene matches: 4. CDR3 in DNA: TGCGCCAGCAGTTCCGGACTAGCGGGGGGGCAAGAGACCCAGTACTTC. This gives the protein CASSSGLAGGQETQYF.

This clonotype was counted between two and nine times. The CDR3 here is CASSQGDRVSNQPQHF. The CDR3 nucleotides are TGCGCCAGCAGCCAGGGGGACAGGGTCAGCAATCAGCCCCAGCATTTT. The chain couples TRBV4-1 to TRBJ1-5; TRBD1 matches 9 bases. This CDR3 is 16 amino acids long. CDR1 is MGHRA and CDR2 is YSYEKL in the germline V gene. Trimming at V came to 3 bases and at J to 1 base, leaving 4 bases not matched to a gene.

This clonotype was observed a few times. The chain links TRBV5-1 to TRBJ2-5, with TRBD1 matching 10 bases. This CDR3 has 15 amino acids. V dropped 0 bases and J dropped 5; count of bases not matched to a gene: 4. CDR1 and CDR2 (germline): SGHRS, YFSETQ. CDR3 sequence (DNA): TGCGCCAGCAGCTTGGGACAGGGGGCATGGGAGACCCAGTACTTC. Residues: CASSLGQGAWETQYF.

The chain carries TRBV25-1 and TRBJ1-2; 7 nucleotides match TRBD1. The CDR3 is 15 amino acids. CDR1 is MGHDK, CDR2 SYGVNS, per germline. V lost 4 bases and J lost 2; bases outside the gene matches: 7. CDR3 loop: CASSVPGQLNYGYTF. Written as DNA, the CDR3 is TGTGCCAGCAGTGTCCCGGGACAGCTCAACTATGGCTACACCTTC.

The chain links TRBV3-1 to TRBJ2-3; 8 nucleotides agree with TRBD2. Germline CDR1 reads LGHDT; CDR2 reads YNNKEL (reference sequence). J lost 6 bases, V lost 4 bases, and 12 bases had no gene match. This CDR3 is built from 16 residues. CDR3: CASSPYPGLVLDTQYF. In DNA, the CDR3 is TGTGCCAGCAGCCCATACCCGGGACTAGTCCTGGATACGCAGTATTTT.

This clonotype showed up just a few times. This chain connects TRBV5-6 to TRBJ1-5; 7 bases are shared with TRBD1. Germline values: CDR1 SGHDT, CDR2 YYEEEE. V was clipped by 2 bases and J by 1 base; unmatched bases: 6. CDR3 size: 16 residues. This chain's CDR3 is CASSFSGGGSNQPQHF. The DNA of the CDR3 is TGTGCCAGCAGCTTTTCAGGGGGTGGGAGCAATCAGCCCCAGCATTTT.

The chain links TRBV2 to TRBJ2-6; no definite D call. Germline V gives CDR1 SNHLY, CDR2 FYNNEI. Trimming took 8 bases from V and 1 from J, leaving 15 bases between them. This CDR3 is 16 amino acids long. The CDR3 loop is CASWVVTLSGANVLTF. CDR3 in DNA: TGTGCCAGCTGGGTAGTAACCCTATCTGGGGCCAACGTCCTGACTTTC.

The chain couples TRBV15 to TRBJ1-5, with 12 bases lining up with TRBD1. The ends lost 6 bases at V and 2 bases at J; junction bases unmatched: 2. This CDR3 has 15 amino acids. Germline assignment: CDR1 LNHNV and CDR2 YYDKDF (reference sequence). CDR3 residues: CATSRDRGRNQPQHF. The CDR3 region has the DNA TGTGCCACCAGTCGGGACAGGGGGCGCAATCAGCCCCAGCATTTT.

The chain is built from TRBV2 and TRBJ2-5; 10 bases align to TRBD1. V dropped 3 bases and J dropped 7; count of bases not matched to a gene: 8. The CDR3 extends over 15 amino acids. Germline CDR1 reads SNHLY; CDR2 reads FYNNEI. The CDR3 region is CASSEDRGRFGTQYF. As DNA, the CDR3 is TGTGCCAGCAGTGAGGACAGGGGGAGGTTCGGGACCCAGTACTTC.

In this sample, this clonotype turned up many times. V is TRBV12-3 or TRBV12-4 and J is TRBJ2-3; 8 bases line up with TRBD2. This CDR3 has 16 amino acids. J was trimmed by 4 bases and V by 5 bases; bases with no gene match: 11. CDR3 amino acids: CASSPRQREKADTQYF. The CDR3 DNA reads TGTGCCAGCAGTCCCCGGCAGCGGGAGAAAGCAGATACGCAGTATTTT.

This clonotype was counted between two and nine times. V and J are TRBV5-1 and TRBJ2-3, with a possible D match to TRBD2 (5 bases). The germline V gene has CDR1 SGHRS and CDR2 YFSETQ. This CDR3 has 14 residues. V gave up 0 bases and J gave up 4 bases, with 9 bases separating them. CDR3 loop: CASSLAGVPDTQYF. Written as DNA, the CDR3 is TGCGCCAGCAGCTTGGCCGGGGTCCCAGATACGCAGTATTTT.

This clonotype was detected a few times. The chain links TRBV4-2 to TRBJ2-5; D gene ambiguous. The V gene lost 0 bases and the J gene lost 5 bases, with 10 bases spanning the gap. Per germline, CDR1 LGHNA and CDR2 YNFKEQ. This CDR3 has 14 residues. CDR3 nucleotide sequence: TGTGCCAGCAGCCAAGATCGCGTCGGGGAGACCCAGTACTTC. Translated, it gives CASSQDRVGETQYF.

This clonotype has ten or more counts. The chain links TRBV4-1 to TRBJ1-5, with D hard to call. The germline CDR1 and CDR2 sequences are MGHRA and YSYEKL. The CDR3 contains 13 residues. V was trimmed by 5 bases and J by 4 bases, leaving 9 bases between them. CDR3 DNA: TGCGCCAGCAGCTGGGGAGAGAATCAGCCCCAGCATTTT. The encoded protein is CASSWGENQPQHF.

The rearrangement uses TRBV20-1 and TRBJ1-5, with D perhaps TRBD1 (5 bases). V was pared by 4 bases and J by 0 bases, with 13 bases between. Germline values: CDR1 DFQATT, CDR2 SNEGSKA (reference sequence). The CDR3 contains 15 residues. CDR3 amino acids: CSANTGDYSNQPQHF. CDR3 DNA: TGCAGTGCTAATACAGGAGATTATAGCAATCAGCCCCAGCATTTT.

This clonotype has a handful of counts. The J gene is TRBJ1-2, the V gene TRBV12-5; D not certain. The V gene lost 6 bases and the J gene lost 5 bases, with 22 bases spanning the gap. Germline CDR1 and CDR2: LGHNT and FRNRAP. The CDR3 is made up of 16 amino acids. CDR3 sequence (DNA): TGTGCTAGTGGCCCTCCCGGACGCCCCGGGAAGTATGGCTACACCTTC. Encoded protein: CASGPPGRPGKYGYTF.